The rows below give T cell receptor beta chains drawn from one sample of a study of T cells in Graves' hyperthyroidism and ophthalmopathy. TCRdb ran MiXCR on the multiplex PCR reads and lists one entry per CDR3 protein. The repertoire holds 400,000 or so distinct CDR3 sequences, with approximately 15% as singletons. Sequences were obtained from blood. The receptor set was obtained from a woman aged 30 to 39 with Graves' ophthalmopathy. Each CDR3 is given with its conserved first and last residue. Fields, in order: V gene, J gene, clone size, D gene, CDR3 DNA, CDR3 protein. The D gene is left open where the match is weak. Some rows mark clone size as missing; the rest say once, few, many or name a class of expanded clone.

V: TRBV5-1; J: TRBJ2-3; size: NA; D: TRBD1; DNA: TGCGCCAGCAGCATCGGACAGGGACCAGATACGCAGTATTTT; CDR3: CASSIGQGPDTQYF
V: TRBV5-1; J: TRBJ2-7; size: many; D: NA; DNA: TGCGCCAGCACCCCTGGAGGGGGCGGGTTATACGAGCAGTACTTC; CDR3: CASTPGGGGLYEQYF
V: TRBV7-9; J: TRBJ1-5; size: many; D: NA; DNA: TGTGCCAGCAGCTTCGAGGGGAGCAATCAGCCCCAGCATTTT; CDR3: CASSFEGSNQPQHF
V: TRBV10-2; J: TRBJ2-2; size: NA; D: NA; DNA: TGCGCCAGCACCCCCGCCAAGGGGCAGCTCACCGGGGAGCTGTTTTTT; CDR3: CASTPAKGQLTGELFF
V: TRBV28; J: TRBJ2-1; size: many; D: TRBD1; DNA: TGTGCCAGCAGTACCCGACAGGGCTATAACAATGAGCAGTTCTTC; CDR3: CASSTRQGYNNEQFF
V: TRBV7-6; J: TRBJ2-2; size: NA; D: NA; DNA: TGTGCCAGCAGCTTGAACGGCGGGACTTTCACCGGGGAGCTGTTTTTT; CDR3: CASSLNGGTFTGELFF
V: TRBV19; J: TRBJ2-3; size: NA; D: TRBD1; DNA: TGTGCCAGTCAGACAGGGGGGACAGATACGCAGTATTTT; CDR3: CASQTGGTDTQYF
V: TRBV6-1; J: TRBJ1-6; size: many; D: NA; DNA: TGTGCCAGCAGACCTGACAACGACTATAATTCACCCCTCCACTTT; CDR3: CASRPDNDYNSPLHF
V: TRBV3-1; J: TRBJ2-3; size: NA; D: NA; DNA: TGTGCCAGCAGCCTTGGGACTCACACAGATACGCAGTATTTT; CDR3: CASSLGTHTDTQYF
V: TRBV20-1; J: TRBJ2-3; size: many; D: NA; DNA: TGCAGTGCTAGTCACGGGGATACGCAGTATTTT; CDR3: CSASHGDTQYF
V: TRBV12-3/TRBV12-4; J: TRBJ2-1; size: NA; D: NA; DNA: TGTGCCAGCAGTTTGCTGGCGACCCAAACAAGCTCCTACAATGAGCAGTTCTTC; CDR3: CASSLLATQTSSYNEQFF
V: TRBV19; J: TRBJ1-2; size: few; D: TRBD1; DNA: TGTGCCAGTAGTGGGGGACAGGAGAAATTTAACTATGGCTACACCTTC; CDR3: CASSGGQEKFNYGYTF
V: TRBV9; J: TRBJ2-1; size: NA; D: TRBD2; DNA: TGTGCCAGCAGCGTAGGTAGGGGCGGGGGGTACAATGAGCAGTTCTTC; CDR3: CASSVGRGGGYNEQFF
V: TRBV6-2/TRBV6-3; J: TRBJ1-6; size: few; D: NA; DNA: TGTGCCAGCAGTTATAGGAGTCGGCGTGCCTATAATTCACCCCTCCACTTT; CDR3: CASSYRSRRAYNSPLHF